The 5 T cell receptor beta chains reported below all come from one sample, sequenced in a study of T cells in Graves' hyperthyroidism and ophthalmopathy. Amplified TCR beta CDR3 regions came from RNA transcripts. The TCR CDR3 was amplified in a first-round RT-PCR using the HTBI primer set. From the multiplex PCR reads, TCRdb called clonotypes with MiXCR, one entry per CDR3 protein. The sample shows a few hundred thousand distinct CDR3 sequences, 40% to 55% of them seen only once. Sample: peripheral blood or thyroid tissue (not recorded which). The receptor source for this set is a woman under 30 with Graves' hyperthyroidism.

The chain employs TRBV20-1 and TRBJ1-6, with 11 bases that match TRBD1. The CDR3 runs 14 residues. Germline-derived CDR1 and CDR2 are DFQATT and SNEGSKA (reference sequence). V dropped 7 bases and J dropped 9; count of bases not matched to a gene: 8. Written as DNA, the CDR3 is TGCAGTGGCATCGGGACAGGGGGTAGTTCACCCCTCCACTTT. As protein: CSGIGTGGSSPLHF.

J is TRBJ2-3 and V is TRBV20-1, with 9 bases identical to TRBD2. Looked up from germline, CDR1 is DFQATT and CDR2 is SNEGSKA (reference sequence). V shed 3 bases, J shed 4 bases, and the junction held 5 bases outside the gene matches. This CDR3 spans 14 amino acids. CDR3 amino acids: CSASIAGAPDTQYF. Here the CDR3 DNA reads TGCAGTGCTAGCATAGCGGGAGCCCCAGATACGCAGTATTTT.

V and J are TRBV5-1 and TRBJ2-5; the D is unclear. The CDR3 is 13 amino acids. V lost 2 bases, J lost 7 bases, and 12 bases lay in between. Germline V gene sequence: CDR1 SGHRS, CDR2 YFSETQ. Here the CDR3 reads CASSFRTGGTQYF. The DNA for the CDR3 is TGCGCCAGCAGCTTCAGGACGGGTGGGACCCAGTACTTC. Full variable domain (outside the CDR3, taken from reference TRBV5-1 and TRBJ2-5): KAGVTQTPRYLIKTRGQQVTLSCSPISGHRSVSWYQQTPGQGLQFLFEYFSETQRNKGNFPGRFSGRQFSNSRSEMNVSTLELGDSALYLCASSFRTGGTQYFGPGTRLLVL.

This clonotype has just a few counts. CDR3 in DNA: TGTGCCAGCAGTCGGACTAGCGGGAGTCACGAGCAGTTCTTC. It yields the protein CASSRTSGSHEQFF. The chain employs TRBV12-3 or TRBV12-4 and TRBJ2-1; TRBD2 matches 13 bases. V was clipped by 5 bases and J by 10 bases; unmatched bases: 5. The CDR3 has 14 amino acids.

This clonotype was observed at least ten times. V is TRBV6-5 and J is TRBJ1-4; the match to TRBD1 covers 9 bases. This CDR3 comprises 14 residues. Per germline, CDR1 MNHEY and CDR2 SVGAGI. With V trimmed by 6 bases and J by 9 bases, 8 bases remained unmatched. CDR3 coding DNA: TGTGCCAGCAGCCCGGGACAGGGAGGCCAAAAACTGTTTTTT. Residues: CASSPGQGGQKLFF.